This T cell receptor beta chain appears in the sequencing data of a study of shared clonotypes between healthy human individuals. Overall study results and limits: Larger estimated richness was generally seen in naive subsets than in memory subsets. Generation of non-shared clonotypes was less probable than generation of clonotypes shared by all four donors. Blood was the only sampled material, and tissue repertoires likely differ.

Trimming shortened V by 3 bases and J by 7 bases, and 17 bases separated the two germline ends. Germline lookup yields CDR1 SGHNT and CDR2 YYREEE (reference sequence). CDR3 length: 15 amino acids. Comment on this clone: Its cognate antigen is unknown.

Sequenced by immunoSEQ multiplex PCR; TCRdb stores in-frame clones only, minus some. The sample lists some 1,100,000 clones, about 80% occurring once. The TCR was taken from a man between 18 and 35 years old in good health. Some clones in this sample may be carry-over from other donors' samples. This sequence joins TRBV5-4 and TRBJ2-1; D is perhaps TRBD2 (6 bases). The sequenced sample was memory CD4+ T cells from PBMCs. Described subset: CD45RA-negative fraction. The CDR3 region is CASSSTTRSGNEQFF. CDR3 in DNA: TGTGCCAGCAGCTCCACGACTAGGTCTGGTAATGAGCAGTTCTTC.